This TCR beta chain emerged from a study of glioma-infiltrating T cells. This clonotype has at least ten counts. Its antigen is currently unknown. Using RNA template, CDR3s of TCR alpha and beta were amplified with iRepertoire arm-PCR. One entry per CDR3 protein, called by TCRdb with MiXCR from the multiplex PCR reads. The data show about 89,000 distinct CDR3 sequences, approximately 22% seen once. The CDR3 has 14 amino acids. Germline V gene lookup returns CDR1 MGHDK and CDR2 SYGVNS. V lost 2 bases to trimming and J lost 9 bases, with 11 bases between them. The study's findings and limits: CDR3 overlap between tissue and blood was very small.

J is TRBJ1-6 and V is TRBV25-1, with no clear D. Sequencing input: glioma tissue, nonneoplastic brain tissue, or PBMCs (not recorded which). This receptor was taken from a human donor with low-grade glioma or glioblastoma, undergoing nonglioma brain surgery, or in good health (not recorded which). The CDR3 loop is CASSENLQRSPLHF. The DNA of the CDR3 is TGTGCCAGCAGTGAAAATCTACAACGTTCACCCCTCCACTTT.